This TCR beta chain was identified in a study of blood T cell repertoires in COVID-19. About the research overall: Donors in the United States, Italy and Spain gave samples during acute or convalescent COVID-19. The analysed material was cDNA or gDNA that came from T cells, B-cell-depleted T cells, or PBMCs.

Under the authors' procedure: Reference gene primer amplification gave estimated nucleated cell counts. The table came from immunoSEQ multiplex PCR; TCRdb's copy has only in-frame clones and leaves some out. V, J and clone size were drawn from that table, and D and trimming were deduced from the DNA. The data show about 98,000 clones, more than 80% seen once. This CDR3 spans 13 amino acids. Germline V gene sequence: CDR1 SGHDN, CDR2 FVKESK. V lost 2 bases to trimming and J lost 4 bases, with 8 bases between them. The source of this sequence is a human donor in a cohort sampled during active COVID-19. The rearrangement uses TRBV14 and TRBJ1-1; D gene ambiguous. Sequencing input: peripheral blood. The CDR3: CASSQQSVTEAFF. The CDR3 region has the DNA TGTGCCAGCAGCCAACAGTCTGTCACTGAAGCTTTCTTT.